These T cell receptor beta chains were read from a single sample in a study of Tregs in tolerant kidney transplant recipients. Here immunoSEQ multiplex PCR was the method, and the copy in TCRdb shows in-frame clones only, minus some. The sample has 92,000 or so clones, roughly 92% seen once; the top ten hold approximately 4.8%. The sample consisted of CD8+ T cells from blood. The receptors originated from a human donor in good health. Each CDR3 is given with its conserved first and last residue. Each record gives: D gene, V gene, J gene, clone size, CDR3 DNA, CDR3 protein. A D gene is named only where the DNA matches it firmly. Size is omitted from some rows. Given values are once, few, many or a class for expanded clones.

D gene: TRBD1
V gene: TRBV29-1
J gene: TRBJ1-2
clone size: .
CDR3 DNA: TGCAGCGCCACAGGGGCATATAACTATGGCTACACCTTC
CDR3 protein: CSATGAYNYGYTF

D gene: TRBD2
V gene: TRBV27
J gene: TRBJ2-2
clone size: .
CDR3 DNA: TGTGCCAGCACCCGGGGGGGGCCCGGGGAGCTGTTTTTT
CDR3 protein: CASTRGGPGELFF

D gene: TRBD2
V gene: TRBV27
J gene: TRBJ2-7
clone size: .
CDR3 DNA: TGTGCCAGCAGGATTAGCGGGAGGGGTTCCTACGAGCAGTACTTC
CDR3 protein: CASRISGRGSYEQYF

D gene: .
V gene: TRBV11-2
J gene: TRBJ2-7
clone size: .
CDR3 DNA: TGTGCCAGCAGCCCCGGGTGGGGTCCTTTCTCCTACGAGCAGTACTTC
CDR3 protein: CASSPGWGPFSYEQYF

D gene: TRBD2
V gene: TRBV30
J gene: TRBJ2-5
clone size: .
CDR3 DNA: TGTGCCTGGAGTGTGGGTCTAGCGGTGAACCAAGAGACCCAGTACTTC
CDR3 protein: CAWSVGLAVNQETQYF

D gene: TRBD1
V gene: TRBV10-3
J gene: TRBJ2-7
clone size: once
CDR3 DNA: TGTGCCATCAGTGCTGGACAGGGGGCCTACGAGCAGTACTTC
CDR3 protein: CAISAGQGAYEQYF

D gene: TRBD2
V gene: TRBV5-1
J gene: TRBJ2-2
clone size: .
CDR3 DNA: TGCGCCAGCAGCTTGGGAGTACTAGCGGGAGCCGGGGAGCTGTTTTTT
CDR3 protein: CASSLGVLAGAGELFF

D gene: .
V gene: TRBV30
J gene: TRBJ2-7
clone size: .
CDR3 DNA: TGTGCCTGGAGTGAAACAGGTCTGGTGTACGAGCAGTACTTC
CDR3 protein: CAWSETGLVYEQYF

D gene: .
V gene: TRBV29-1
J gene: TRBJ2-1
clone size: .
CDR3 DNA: TGCAGCGTTGAAGATTTGGCAGATTCCTACAATGAGCAGTTCTTC
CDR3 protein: CSVEDLADSYNEQFF

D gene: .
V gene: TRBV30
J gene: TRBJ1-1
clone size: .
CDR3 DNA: TGTGCCTGGCGAGCGGGGGGGAACACTGAAGCTTTCTTT
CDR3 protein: CAWRAGGNTEAFF

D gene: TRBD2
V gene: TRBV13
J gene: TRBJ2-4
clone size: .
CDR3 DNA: TGTGCCAGCAGCTTAGGGGCGGGAGTAGCCAAAAACATTCAGTACTTC
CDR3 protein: CASSLGAGVAKNIQYF

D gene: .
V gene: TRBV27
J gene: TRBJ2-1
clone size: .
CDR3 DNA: TGTGCCAGCAGTTTACGGGGGAATGAGCAGTTCTTC
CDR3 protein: CASSLRGNEQFF

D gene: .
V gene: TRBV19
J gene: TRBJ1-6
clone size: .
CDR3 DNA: TGTGCCAGTAGTATTCTGGACTATAATTCACCCCTCCACTTT
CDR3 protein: CASSILDYNSPLHF

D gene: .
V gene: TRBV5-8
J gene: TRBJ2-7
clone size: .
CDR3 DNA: TGTGCCAGCAGCTTGGAGGCAGCTTCCTACGAGCAGTACTTC
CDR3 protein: CASSLEAASYEQYF

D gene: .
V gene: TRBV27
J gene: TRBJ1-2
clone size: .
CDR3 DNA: TGTGCCAGCAGTTTATCAGGGGGAGCCAATGGCTACACCTTC
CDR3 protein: CASSLSGGANGYTF

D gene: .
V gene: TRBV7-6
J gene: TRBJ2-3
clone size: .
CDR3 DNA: TGTGCCAGCAGCTTAGATGGGGGAACCACAGATACGCAGTATTTT
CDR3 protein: CASSLDGGTTDTQYF

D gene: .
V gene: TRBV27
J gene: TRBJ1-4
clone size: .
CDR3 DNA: TGTGCCAGCAGTTCGGGGGGGGGAGGTCGGAAAAAACTGTTTTTT
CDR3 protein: CASSSGGGGRKKLFF

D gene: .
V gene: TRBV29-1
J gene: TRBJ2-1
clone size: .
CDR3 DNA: TGCAGCGTTGAAGTTCACGGGCGGGCGTACAATGAGCAGTTCTTC
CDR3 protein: CSVEVHGRAYNEQFF

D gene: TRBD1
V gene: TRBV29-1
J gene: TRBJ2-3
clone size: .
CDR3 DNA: TGCAGCGTCATTACTCCTCCCGGGACAGGGACCCCCCTATACACAGATACGCAGTATTTT
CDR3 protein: CSVITPPGTGTPLYTDTQYF

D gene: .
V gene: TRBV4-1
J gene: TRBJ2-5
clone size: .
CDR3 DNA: TGCGCCAGCAGCCATGATCATGAGGAGACCCAGTACTTC
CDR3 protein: CASSHDHEETQYF

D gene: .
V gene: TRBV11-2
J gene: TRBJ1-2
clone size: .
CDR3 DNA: TGTGCCAGCAGGTTAGGGGTGGACGGCTACACCTTC
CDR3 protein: CASRLGVDGYTF

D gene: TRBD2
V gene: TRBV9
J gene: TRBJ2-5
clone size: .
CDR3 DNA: TGTGCCAGCAACCCGACTAGCGGAGTCCAAGAGACCCAGTACTTC
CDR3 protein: CASNPTSGVQETQYF

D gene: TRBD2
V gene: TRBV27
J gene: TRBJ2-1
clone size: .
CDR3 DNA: TGTGCCAGCAGAGGACTAGGAGTACCCAATGAGCAGTTCTTC
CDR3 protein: CASRGLGVPNEQFF

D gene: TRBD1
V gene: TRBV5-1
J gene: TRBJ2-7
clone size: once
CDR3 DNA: TGCGCCAGCAGCGGCACCCGGGACAGGCTCTACGAGCAGTACTTC
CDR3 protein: CASSGTRDRLYEQYF

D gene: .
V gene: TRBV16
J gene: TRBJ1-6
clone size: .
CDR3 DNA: TGTGCCAGCAGCCCAGTCAGGGAGGATTCACCCCTCCACTTT
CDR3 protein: CASSPVREDSPLHF

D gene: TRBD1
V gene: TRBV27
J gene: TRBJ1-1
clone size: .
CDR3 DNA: TGTGCCAGCGGGGACAGGGGGCGGACTGAAGCTTTCTTT
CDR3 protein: CASGDRGRTEAFF

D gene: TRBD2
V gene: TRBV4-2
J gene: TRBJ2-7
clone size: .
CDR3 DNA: TGTGCCAGCAGCCAAGAAAACAGCGGGGGATCCTACGAGCAGTACTTC
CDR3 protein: CASSQENSGGSYEQYF

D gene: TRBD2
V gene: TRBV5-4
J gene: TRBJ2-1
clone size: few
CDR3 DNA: TGTGCCAGCAGCCAGCAGCGGGAGGTTACCGATGAGCAGTTCTTC
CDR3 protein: CASSQQREVTDEQFF

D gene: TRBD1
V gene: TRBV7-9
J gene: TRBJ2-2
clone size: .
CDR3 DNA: TGTGCCAGCAGCGGATCCGGGACAGGTCCACGCGGGGAGCTGTTTTTT
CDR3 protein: CASSGSGTGPRGELFF

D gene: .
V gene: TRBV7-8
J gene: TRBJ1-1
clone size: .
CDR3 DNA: TGTGCCAGCACCCAGGCCCCCCTTGATCCGAACACTGAAGCTTTCTTT
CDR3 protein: CASTQAPLDPNTEAFF

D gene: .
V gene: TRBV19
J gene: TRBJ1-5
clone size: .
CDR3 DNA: TGTGCCAGTAGTATCGAGGGTGGGGGTGAAGATCAGCCCCAGCATTTT
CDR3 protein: CASSIEGGGEDQPQHF

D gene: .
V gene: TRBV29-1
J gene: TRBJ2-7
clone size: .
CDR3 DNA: TGCAGCGTTGCCCGGACGTCCCCCTACGAGCAGTACTTC
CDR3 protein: CSVARTSPYEQYF

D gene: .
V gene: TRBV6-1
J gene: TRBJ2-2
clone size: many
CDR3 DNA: TGTGCCAGCAGTGGTGGGGACACCGGGGAGCTGTTTTTT
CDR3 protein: CASSGGDTGELFF

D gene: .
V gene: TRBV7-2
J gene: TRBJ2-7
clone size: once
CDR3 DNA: TGTGCCAGCAGCTTAGGGACAGCAACCTACGAGCAGTACTTC
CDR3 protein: CASSLGTATYEQYF

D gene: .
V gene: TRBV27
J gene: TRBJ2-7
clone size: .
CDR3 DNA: TGTGCCAGCAGTTTATCCGGACAGATTTACGAGCAGTACTTC
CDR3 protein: CASSLSGQIYEQYF

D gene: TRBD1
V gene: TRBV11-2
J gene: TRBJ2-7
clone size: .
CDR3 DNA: TGTGCCAGCAGTTATGGACAGGGACCCTACGAGCAGTACTTC
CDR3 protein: CASSYGQGPYEQYF

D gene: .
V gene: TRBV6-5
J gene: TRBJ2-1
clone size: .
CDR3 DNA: TGTGCCAGCAGTACCGTCGGCAATGAGCAGTTCTTC
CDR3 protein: CASSTVGNEQFF

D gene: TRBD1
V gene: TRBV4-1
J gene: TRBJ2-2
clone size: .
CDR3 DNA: TGCGCCAGCAGCCAGGCTCCGGGACAGGGGAAAGCCGGGGAGCTGTTTTTT
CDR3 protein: CASSQAPGQGKAGELFF

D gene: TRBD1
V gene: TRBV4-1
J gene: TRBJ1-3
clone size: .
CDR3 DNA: TGCGCCAGCAGCCAAGGGACAGGGGGAAACACCATATATTTT
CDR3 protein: CASSQGTGGNTIYF

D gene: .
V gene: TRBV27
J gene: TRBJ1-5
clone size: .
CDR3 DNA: TGTGCCAGCAGTTTATTCAGGAGCAATCAGCCCCAGCATTTT
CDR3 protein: CASSLFRSNQPQHF

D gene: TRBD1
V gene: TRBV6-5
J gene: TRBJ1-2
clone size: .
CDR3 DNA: TGTGCCAGCAGTTACAAAGGGACAGGCTTCTATGGCTACACCTTC
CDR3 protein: CASSYKGTGFYGYTF

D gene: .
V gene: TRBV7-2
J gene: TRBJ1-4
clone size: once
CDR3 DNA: TGTGCCAGCAGCTTAACTCCAGGGTTTAGTGAAAAACTGTTTTTT
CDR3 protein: CASSLTPGFSEKLFF

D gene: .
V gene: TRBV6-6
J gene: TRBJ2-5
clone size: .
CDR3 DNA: TGTGCCAGCAGTTTCACGGGCCTTTGGGAGACCCAGTACTTC
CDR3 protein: CASSFTGLWETQYF

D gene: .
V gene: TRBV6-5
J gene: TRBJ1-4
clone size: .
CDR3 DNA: TGTGCCAGCAGTTACTCGACAGCGCCCGAAAAACTGTTTTTT
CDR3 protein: CASSYSTAPEKLFF

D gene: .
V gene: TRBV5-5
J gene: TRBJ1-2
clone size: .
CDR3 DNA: TGTGCCAGCAGCGCAACGGGACATCCTCCTGGCTACACCTTC
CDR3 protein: CASSATGHPPGYTF

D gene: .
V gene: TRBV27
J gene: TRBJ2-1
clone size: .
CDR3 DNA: TGTGCCAGCAGTTTAGGAAGTGAGCAGTTCTTC
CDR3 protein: CASSLGSEQFF